This record concerns one T cell receptor beta chain sequence. The antigen is undetermined. CD4+ cells underwent separation, giving CD45RA+ naive and CD45RA-negative memory subsets. The data were taken from a study of shared clonotypes between healthy human individuals. As for the study in general: Every donor yielded three CD4 naive, three CD4 memory, two CD8 naive and one CD8 memory plate. General study findings and limits: Roughly 5% of naive CD4 clonotypes were shared across a few donors. Relative to clonotypes present in all four donors, those not shared had lower generation probabilities.

Only in-frame clones appear in the TCRdb table, and some are missing; sequencing was by immunoSEQ multiplex PCR. The table records under 1,100,000 clones, approximately 72% of them present only once. Germline V lookup: CDR1 SGHVS, CDR2 FQNEAQ. This CDR3 region has 16 residues. V lost 3 bases, J lost 1 base, and 13 bases lay in between. The V call is TRBV7-8, the J call TRBJ1-5; D is perhaps TRBD1 (5 bases). The source is a man younger than 35 in good health. Sequenced: memory CD4+ T cells sorted from blood. The subset: CD45RA-negative fraction. The CDR3 loop is CASSFAGTWSNQPQHF. The DNA for the CDR3 is TGTGCCAGCAGCTTCGCCGGGACCTGGAGCAATCAGCCCCAGCATTTT. The whole variable domain, filled in from reference TRBV7-8 and TRBJ1-5, reads GAGVSQSPRYKVAKRGQDVALRCDPISGHVSLFWYQQALGQGPEFLTYFQNEAQLDKSGLPSDRFFAERPEGSVSTLKIQRTQQEDSAVYLCASSFAGTWSNQPQHFGDGTRLSIL.